Below are 10 T cell receptor beta chains sequenced from a single sample in a study of T cell responses to AZD1222 COVID-19 vaccine. Profiling relied on immunoSEQ multiplex PCR, and the TCRdb table lists in-frame clones only, not all of them. The data contain around 140,000 clones, 80% to 95% of them singletons. This sample comprised peripheral blood, obtained on day 0 of AZD1222 vaccination. The receptor set was obtained from an adult in good health.

The V and J genes are TRBV2 and TRBJ2-7; TRBD1 matches 10 bases. The CDR3 consists of 15 residues. Trimming took 5 bases from V and 3 from J; bases not matched to a gene: 7. Germline CDR1 SNHLY, CDR2 FYNNEI. The CDR3 coding sequence is TGTGCCAGCAGTAGCGAGACAGGGGGCTACTACGAGCAGTACTTC. Translating it yields CASSSETGGYYEQYF.

This clone was seen more than once but under ten times. The chain combines TRBV18 with TRBJ1-5; 9 bases line up with TRBD1. From germline, CDR1 is KGHSH and CDR2 LQKENI. There are 14 residues in the CDR3. Trimming cost V 2 bases and J 6 bases; bases outside gene matches: 2. CDR3 region: CASSPGQGRQPQHF. The CDR3 DNA reads as TGTGCCAGCTCACCAGGACAGGGGCGTCAGCCCCAGCATTTT.

The chain recombines TRBV5-1 with TRBJ1-4; no reliable D call. Germline V CDR1 and CDR2: SGHRS, YFSETQ. The V end lost 0 bases, the J end lost 0 bases, and 6 bases lay between the germline ends. CDR3 length equals 15 residues. CDR3 amino acids: CASSLVGATNEKLFF. CDR3 in DNA: TGCGCCAGCAGCTTGGTTGGCGCAACTAATGAAAAACTGTTTTTT. The full variable domain, rest sourced from reference TRBV5-1 and TRBJ1-4, is KAGVTQTPRYLIKTRGQQVTLSCSPISGHRSVSWYQQTPGQGLQFLFEYFSETQRNKGNFPGRFSGRQFSNSRSEMNVSTLELGDSALYLCASSLVGATNEKLFFGSGTQLSVL.

V gene TRBV4-1 combines with J gene TRBJ2-6; TRBD1 is a possible D gene (6 bases). V was trimmed by 0 bases and J by 2 bases, leaving 20 bases between them. Per germline, CDR1 MGHRA and CDR2 YSYEKL. The CDR3 has 20 residues. The CDR3 DNA reads TGCGCCAGCAGCCAAGATTTCCAAATTATCCAGGGGCCTGGGGCCAACGTCCTGACTTTC. Its translation is CASSQDFQIIQGPGANVLTF.

This clone was seen just once. The rearrangement uses TRBV29-1 and TRBJ2-1, with D uncertain. V dropped 6 bases and J dropped 4 bases, with 13 bases sitting between them. Germline-derived CDR1 and CDR2 are SQVTM and ANQGSEA. The CDR3 contains 13 residues. The CDR3 DNA reads TGCAGCGTGGGTGGGGTCCTGTACAATGAGCAGTTCTTC. This translates into CSVGGVLYNEQFF.

This sequence joins TRBV28 and TRBJ1-2, with a tentative D call TRBD1 (5 bases). The V end lost 6 bases, the J end lost 8 bases, and 13 bases lay between the germline ends. CDR1 MDHEN and CDR2 SYDVKM come from the germline V gene. This CDR3 spans 12 amino acids. The CDR3 loop is CASRQAGSGYTF. CDR3 nucleotide sequence: TGTGCCAGCAGACAAGCAGGGTCCGGCTACACCTTC.

This chain joins TRBV4-1 and TRBJ2-5; 11 bases are shared with TRBD2. The trim removed 1 base at V and 0 bases at J, leaving 7 bases unmatched. This CDR3 region has 18 residues. CDR1 MGHRA and CDR2 YSYEKL come from the germline V gene. The CDR3 coding sequence is TGCGCCAGCAGCCAAGCGACTGGGACTAGCGGAAACCAAGAGACCCAGTACTTC. This encodes CASSQATGTSGNQETQYF.

This sequence joins TRBV3-1 (or the pseudogene TRBV3-2) and TRBJ2-7; D not resolved. V lost 0 bases, J lost 2 bases, and 11 bases lay in between. Germline-derived CDR1 and CDR2 are LGHDT and YNNKEL (reference sequence). The CDR3 runs 15 residues. CDR3 bases: TGTGCCAGCAGCCAAGAAACCACAGTCCCCTACGAGCAGTACTTC. Translating it yields CASSQETTVPYEQYF.

The chain carries TRBV12-3 or TRBV12-4 and TRBJ2-5; no firm D call. Trimming stripped 3 bases from V and 5 bases from J, with 10 bases between. The CDR3 has 13 amino acids. This CDR3 reads CASSFGQVETQYF. The CDR3 DNA sequence: TGTGCCAGCAGTTTTGGGCAAGTCGAGACCCAGTACTTC.

CDR3 protein: CASSSQGQGNYGYTF. In DNA, the CDR3 is TGTGCCAGCAGTTCCCAGGGACAGGGAAACTATGGCTACACCTTC. The rearrangement links TRBV28 to TRBJ1-2, with 9 bases matching TRBD1. J gave up 2 bases and V 4 bases, and 5 bases lay outside the gene matches. The germline V gene encodes CDR1 MDHEN and CDR2 SYDVKM. The CDR3 covers 15 residues.